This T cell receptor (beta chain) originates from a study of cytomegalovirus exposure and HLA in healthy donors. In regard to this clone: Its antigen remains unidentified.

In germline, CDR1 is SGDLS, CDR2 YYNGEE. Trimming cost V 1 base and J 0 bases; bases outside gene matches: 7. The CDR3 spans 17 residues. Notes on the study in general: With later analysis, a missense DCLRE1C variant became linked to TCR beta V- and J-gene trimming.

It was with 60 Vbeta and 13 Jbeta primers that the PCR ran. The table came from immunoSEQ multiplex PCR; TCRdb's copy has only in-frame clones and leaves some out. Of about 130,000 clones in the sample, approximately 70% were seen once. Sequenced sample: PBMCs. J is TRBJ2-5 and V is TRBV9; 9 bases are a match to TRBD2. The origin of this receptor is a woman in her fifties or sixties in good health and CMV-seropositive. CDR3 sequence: CASSVTVAGEYQETQYF. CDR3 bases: TGTGCCAGCAGCGTAACAGTAGCGGGGGAGTACCAAGAGACCCAGTACTTC.